The 23 T cell receptor beta chains below were found in one sample sequenced in a study of blood T cells in healthy people across ages. The authors ran a second PCR of about 7 to 11 cycles using a sample-barcoded 5' primer and a J-beta primer mix. MiXCR was run by TCRdb on the 5' RACE reads, yielding one entry per CDR3 protein. The table lists about 670,000 distinct CDR3 sequences, 40% to 50% of them singletons. The source material was blood. Receptors were obtained from a man at least 80 years old in good health.

The gene calls are TRBV7-2 and TRBJ2-1; D is ambiguous. The V gene lost 4 bases and the J gene lost 9 bases, with 13 bases spanning the gap. This CDR3 is 13 amino acids long. Looked up from germline, CDR1 is SGHTA and CDR2 is FQGNSA. CDR3 protein: CASSSNLVGEQFF. CDR3 DNA sequence: TGTGCCAGCAGCTCCAACCTAGTAGGTGAGCAGTTCTTC.

The rearrangement uses TRBV12-3 or TRBV12-4 and TRBJ2-7; a weak D match, TRBD1 (5 bases). This CDR3 spans 14 amino acids. The V and J ends lost 6 bases and 3 bases respectively, with 15 bases between them. CDR3 in DNA: TGTGCCAGCAGCGGAGACTCAGGGTTCTACGAGCAGTACTTC. It yields the protein CASSGDSGFYEQYF.

This clonotype appeared once. The CDR3 here is CSAGAVDYGYTF. The CDR3 bases are TGCAGTGCGGGGGCAGTGGACTATGGCTACACCTTC. The chain combines TRBV20-1 with TRBJ1-2; D is possibly TRBD1 (6 bases). This CDR3 has 12 amino acids. Germline CDR1 reads DFQATT; CDR2 reads SNEGSKA (reference sequence). Trimming pared 6 bases from V and 3 bases from J, leaving 11 bases between.

The chain has TRBV6-5 and TRBJ2-7; 10 bases fit TRBD1. Per germline, CDR1 MNHEY and CDR2 SVGAGI. This CDR3 spans 15 amino acids. V was clipped by 2 bases and J by 4 bases; unmatched bases: 5. Here the CDR3 reads CASSYGGTGVYEQYF. CDR3 coding DNA: TGTGCCAGCAGTTACGGCGGGACAGGGGTTTACGAGCAGTACTTC.

The chain is built from TRBV9 and TRBJ2-7; D gene unclear. The length of the CDR3 is 15 residues. With 0 bases removed from V and 0 bases from J, the gap between germline ends came to 10 bases. CDR1 and CDR2 from the germline V gene are SGDLS and YYNGEE. DNA of the CDR3: TGTGCCAGCAGCGTAGAAGCGAGACCCTCCTACGAGCAGTACTTC. This encodes CASSVEARPSYEQYF.

This clonotype has only a few counts. The genes are TRBV7-2 and TRBJ2-1, with D hard to call. The CDR3 loop spans 15 amino acids. CDR1 SGHTA and CDR2 FQGNSA come from the germline V gene. Trimming removed 4 bases at V and 6 bases at J, with 16 bases between. The CDR3 loop reads CASSSTASRTNEQFF. The CDR3 nucleotides are TGTGCCAGCAGCTCTACAGCCTCTAGGACCAATGAGCAGTTCTTC.

This clonotype occurred once. The rearrangement uses TRBV6-6 and TRBJ2-5, with 10 bases aligning to TRBD1. The J call may not be correct, given that the DNA end is closer to TRBJ2-7. Germline CDR1 and CDR2: MNHNY and SVGAGI (reference sequence). This CDR3 region has 14 residues. CDR3 sequence reads: CASGGRQGANEQYF. CDR3 in DNA: TGTGCCAGCGGGGGGAGACAGGGGGCGAACGAGCAGTACTTC.

This clonotype came up many times. This chain links TRBV7-6 with TRBJ2-1, with no clear D. The V end lost 1 base, the J end lost 8 bases, and 12 bases lay between the germline ends. The CDR3 runs 14 residues. Germline lookup yields CDR1 SGHVS and CDR2 FNYEAQ. The CDR3 sequence is CASSLDTEVDEQFF. The CDR3 DNA follows: TGTGCCAGCAGCTTAGATACAGAGGTCGATGAGCAGTTCTTC.

In its sample, this clonotype was seen a few times. The rearrangement joins TRBV4-3 to TRBJ2-7; D not certain. The V end was cut by 0 bases, the J end by 2 bases, with 11 bases between. CDR3 length equals 15 residues. Germline loops: CDR1 LGHNA, CDR2 YSLEER. The CDR3 reads CASSQDYGETYEQYF. The CDR3 bases are TGCGCCAGCAGCCAAGATTATGGCGAGACCTACGAGCAGTACTTC.

This clonotype was observed a handful of times. The chain employs TRBV11-2 and TRBJ2-5; D is tentatively TRBD1 or TRBD2 (5 bases each). Germline-derived CDR1 and CDR2 are SGHAT and FQNNGV. The CDR3 is 16 residues long. With 1 base removed from V and 4 bases from J, the gap between germline ends came to 16 bases. In DNA form, the CDR3 reads TGTGCCAGCAGCTTAGGTGTTGGGACCTCCCCAGAGACCCAGTACTTC. Translated, it gives CASSLGVGTSPETQYF.

The V call is TRBV28, the J call TRBJ2-3, with a possible D match to TRBD1 (6 bases). The germline V gene has CDR1 MDHEN and CDR2 SYDVKM. CDR3 length: 16 amino acids. With 3 bases removed from V and 2 bases from J, the gap between germline ends came to 15 bases. The CDR3 sequence is CASSFRTASLTDTQYF. CDR3 sequence (DNA): TGTGCCAGCAGTTTTAGGACAGCGTCGCTCACAGATACGCAGTATTTT.

This clonotype was recorded only once. The J gene is TRBJ2-1, the V gene TRBV7-3; TRBD2 is a possible D gene (5 bases). Trimming cost V 5 bases and J 7 bases, with 12 bases left between them. The germline gives CDR1 SGHTA, CDR2 FQGTGA. The CDR3 loop spans 13 amino acids. The CDR3 spells CASSPNGGNEQFF. The CDR3 DNA sequence: TGTGCCAGCAGCCCCAATGGAGGTAATGAGCAGTTCTTC.

The chain uses TRBV7-6 and TRBJ2-5; TRBD2 agrees at 7 bases. CDR1 is SGHVS and CDR2 is FNYEAQ in the germline V gene. CDR3 size: 14 residues. V shed 4 bases and J 11 bases; nucleotides not matched to a gene: 13. The CDR3 bases are TGTGCCAGCAGCTCCACGTTTGGGGTGCGGGAGCAGTACTTC. Its protein product is CASSSTFGVREQYF.

The chain carries TRBV6-2 or TRBV6-3 and TRBJ2-3; maybe TRBD2 (6 bases). CDR1 and CDR2 from the germline V gene are MNHEY and SVGEGT. Trimming shortened V by 11 bases and J by 1 base, and 19 bases separated the two germline ends. The CDR3 extends over 15 amino acids. In DNA form, the CDR3 reads TGTGCCGGTAGTTACGTGGGGGGAGGCACAGATACGCAGTATTTT. Its protein is CAGSYVGGGTDTQYF.

This clonotype was counted once. The chain is built from TRBV20-1 and TRBJ1-1, with D perhaps matching TRBD1 (5 bases). The CDR3 is 12 amino acids. The germline V and J ends were trimmed by 2 bases and 6 bases, with 10 bases remaining between them. From germline, CDR1 is DFQATT and CDR2 SNEGSKA (reference sequence). CDR3: CSARQGLSEAFF. CDR3 DNA: TGCAGTGCTAGACAGGGTCTATCTGAAGCTTTCTTT.

V gene TRBV27 combines with J gene TRBJ2-3; TRBD2 agrees at 7 bases. After removal of 2 bases from V and 1 base from J, the junction contained 3 bases not matched to a gene. This CDR3 spans 15 amino acids. CDR1 is MNHEY and CDR2 is SMNVEV in the germline V gene (reference sequence). CDR3 in DNA: TGTGCCAGCAGTTTACTAGCGGTGGGCACAGATACGCAGTATTTT. Translation: CASSLLAVGTDTQYF.

CDR3 nucleotide sequence: TGCGCCAGCAGCCAAGATATTCTTAGGTCTGGGGCCAACGTCCTGACTTTC. It yields the protein CASSQDILRSGANVLTF. The chain links TRBV4-3 to TRBJ2-6, with no clear D. The CDR3 is 17 amino acids. CDR1 and CDR2 from the germline V gene are LGHNA and YSLEER. The ends were cut back, 0 bases at V and 1 base at J, with 10 bases in the middle.

This clonotype showed up just a few times. The CDR3 DNA is TGTGCCAGCAGCGTAGGATACAGCCGGGAGACCCAGTACTTC. Its protein product is CASSVGYSRETQYF. The V call is TRBV9, the J call TRBJ2-5, with D hard to call. Germline CDR1 and CDR2: SGDLS and YYNGEE. This CDR3 comprises 14 residues. V dropped 0 bases and J dropped 5 bases, with 11 bases sitting between them.

V and J are TRBV7-9 and TRBJ1-1; a weak D match, TRBD1 (5 bases). Trimming removed 0 bases from V and 7 bases from J, with 9 bases in between. This CDR3 has 13 residues. Germline CDR1 and CDR2: SEHNR and FQNEAQ (reference sequence). CDR3 residues: CASSLARDREAFF. CDR3 coding DNA: TGTGCCAGCAGCTTAGCGAGGGACCGTGAAGCTTTCTTT. The full variable domain, its missing parts supplied by reference TRBV7-9 and TRBJ1-1, is DTGVSQNPRHKITKRGQNVTFRCDPISEHNRLYWYRQTLGQGPEFLTYFQNEAQLEKSRLLSDRFSAERPKGSFSTLEIQRTEQGDSAMYLCASSLARDREAFFGQGTRLTVV.

This clonotype was recorded at least ten times. This sequence joins TRBV6-5 and TRBJ2-7, with D possibly being TRBD1 (5 bases). Germline CDR1 reads MNHEY; CDR2 reads SVGAGI. V was clipped by 6 bases and J by 4 bases, with 7 bases between them. The CDR3 sequence is 11 residues long. The CDR3, as DNA: TGTGCCAGCAGAGACAGTTACGAGCAGTACTTC. Protein product: CASRDSYEQYF.

Comment on this clonotype: A much larger clone lies a single base off, so this may be a read error. This chain connects TRBV28 to TRBJ1-2, with 7 bases fitting TRBD1. The CDR3 runs to 14 residues. Germline-derived CDR1 and CDR2 are MDHEN and SYDVKM. The DNA for the CDR3 is TGTGCCAGCAGTCGGGACAGTCAAGGGAATGGCTACATCTTC. The encoded protein is CASSRDSQGNGYIF.

This clonotype was detected ten times or more. This chain joins TRBV6-6 and TRBJ1-2; 7 nucleotides match TRBD1. The CDR3 has 16 amino acids. In germline, CDR1 is MNHNY, CDR2 SVGAGI (reference sequence). The V and J ends lost 2 bases and 2 bases, in that order; junction bases with no gene match: 8. CDR3 DNA: TGTGCCAGCAGTTACGCCCCGGGACAGAACAACTATGGCTACACCTTC. Its protein product is CASSYAPGQNNYGYTF.

This clonotype came up many times. This may be a read error: a much more frequent sequence differs by one nucleotide. The V gene is TRBV20-1, the J gene TRBJ2-7, with 11 bases fitting TRBD1. Unmatched junction bases numbered 4, after V lost 6 bases and J lost 3 bases. CDR3 length: 13 amino acids. CDR1 and CDR2 (germline): DFQATT, SNEGSKA (reference sequence). CDR3 residues: CSAVGTGGYEQYF. The CDR3 bases are TGCAGTGCCGTCGGGACAGGGGGCTACGAGCAGTACTTC.